This T cell receptor beta chain stems from a study of blood T cell repertoires in COVID-19. Unmatched junction bases numbered 9, after V lost 6 bases and J lost 4 bases. This CDR3 contains 16 residues. Germline V lookup: CDR1 SEHNR, CDR2 FQNEAQ (reference sequence). Original handling: Estimates of nucleated cell counts were drawn from the amplification of reference gene primers. Repertoires were generated with immunoSEQ multiplex PCR, while TCRdb's copy carries only in-frame clones and drops some. V, J and clone size reflect that table, while D and trimming were determined from the DNA. The top ten clones hold 6% to 7% of a sample with roughly 290,000 clones, roughly 89% of them seen once.

The material sequenced was PBMCs or T cells enriched from blood (not recorded which). The chain carries TRBV7-9 and TRBJ2-5; 12 nucleotides match TRBD2. The receptor was derived from a woman aged 35 to 49 who had recovered from COVID-19. CDR3 DNA sequence: TGTGCCAGCAGGGAGCTACTAGCGGGAGGCGGAGAGACCCAGTACTTC. Amino acids: CASRELLAGGGETQYF.